This T cell receptor beta chain came from a study of blood T cell repertoires in COVID-19. Sequencing was performed with immunoSEQ multiplex PCR; in TCRdb, only in-frame clones are kept and a portion is missing. Here the sample spans 200,000 to 250,000 clones, 80% to 90% being singletons. The CDR3 runs to 15 residues. Germline V gene sequence: CDR1 SNHLY, CDR2 FYNNEI. Trimming took off 8 bases at V and 0 bases at J, with 14 bases between the two ends. Specimen: PBMCs or T cells enriched from blood (not recorded which). The J gene is TRBJ1-3, the V gene TRBV2; D might be TRBD1 (6 bases). This sequence originates from a man in his forties or fifties who had been exposed to COVID-19. CDR3 region: CASHRQVVSGNTIYF. The CDR3 DNA is TGTGCCAGCCATCGACAGGTCGTCTCTGGAAACACCATATATTTT.